The 30 T cell receptor beta chains reported below all come from one sample, sequenced in a study of cytotoxic CD8 clonotypes in ibrutinib-treated CLL (dated by TCRdb to about 2021). This specimen's time point label, per the study, means: approximately twelve months on ibrutinib. Library preparation employed the immunoSEQ multiplex PCR assay. TCRdb limited this immuneACCESS table to in-frame rearrangements with V and J called. A share of clones is missing; checked studies link under half to unresolved V genes, and the rest is unexplained. This sample comprises about 140,000 clones, 80% to 95% of them detected only once. In total, the top ten clones hold 9.5% to 14% of the sample. Here the sequenced sample was PBMCs, taken after 12 months of ibrutinib treatment. The source of these receptors is a human donor with chronic lymphocytic leukemia.

The chain is built from TRBV19 and TRBJ1-5; D not resolved. Germline loops: CDR1 LNHDA, CDR2 SQIVND (reference sequence). V lost 5 bases, J lost 2 bases, and 16 bases lay in between. The CDR3 is 16 residues long. CDR3 DNA: TGTGCCAGTAGTCCTCTAGGGCAGGTGGGCAATCAGCCCCAGCATTTT. It yields the protein CASSPLGQVGNQPQHF.

J is TRBJ2-5 and V is TRBV4-3; 8 bases match TRBD2. The CDR3 has 15 amino acids. With V trimmed by 0 bases and J by 8 bases, 8 bases remained unmatched. Germline CDR1 is LGHNA and CDR2 is YSLEER. The CDR3 reads CASSQDGIAGTTQYF. For the CDR3, the DNA is TGCGCCAGCAGCCAAGACGGGATAGCGGGAACTACCCAGTACTTC.

This chain uses TRBV27 with TRBJ2-2, with 7 bases matching TRBD2. CDR3 length equals 13 residues. The junction had 1 base not matched to a gene; V was cut back by 3 bases and J by 6 bases. CDR1 and CDR2 (germline): MNHEY, SMNVEV (reference sequence). As DNA, the CDR3 is TGTGCCAGCAGTTTGGGGGGGGCCGGGGAGCTGTTTTTT. The encoded protein is CASSLGGAGELFF.

The chain combines TRBV28 with TRBJ2-3; D remains ambiguous. The CDR3 extends over 16 amino acids. The V end lost 2 bases, the J end lost 0 bases, and 12 bases lay between the germline ends. Germline V gene data show CDR1 as MDHEN and CDR2 as SYDVKM. The CDR3 loop reads CASSLQQTHSTDTQYF. The CDR3 DNA sequence: TGTGCCAGCAGTTTACAACAGACCCATAGCACAGATACGCAGTATTTT.

The rearrangement joins TRBV5-1 to TRBJ2-7, with TRBD1 matching over 10 bases. V gave up 4 bases and J gave up 3 bases; unmatched junction bases: 7. The CDR3 consists of 15 residues. The germline V gene encodes CDR1 SGHRS and CDR2 YFSETQ. The CDR3: CASSEAGQGYYEQYF. CDR3 coding DNA: TGCGCCAGCAGCGAAGCGGGACAGGGGTACTACGAGCAGTACTTC.

V is TRBV28 and J is TRBJ1-1, with D possibly matching TRBD1 (6 bases). The CDR3 has 14 residues. Germline lookup yields CDR1 MDHEN and CDR2 SYDVKM. V dropped 6 bases and J dropped 1 base, with 12 bases sitting between them. The CDR3 sequence: CASRLTTGNTEAFF. In DNA, the CDR3 is TGTGCCAGCAGACTTACGACAGGGAACACTGAAGCTTTCTTT.

A note on this clone: Sequence at one end of the junction differs from germline and may be a read error. The chain links TRBV7-7 to TRBJ2-5, with 7 bases that match TRBD2. The CDR3 has 15 residues. CDR1 and CDR2 from the germline V gene are SSHAT and FNYEAQ (reference sequence). The CDR3 coding sequence is TGTGCTAGCAGCTTAGCCGGACTAGTCTGGGAGACCCAGTACTTC. Encoded protein: CASSLAGLVWETQYF.

This clone was picked up one time. The chain carries TRBV28 and TRBJ1-5; 9 nucleotides agree with TRBD1. CDR3 size: 17 residues. After removal of 7 bases from V and 4 bases from J, the junction contained 14 bases not matched to a gene. The germline CDR1 and CDR2 sequences are MDHEN and SYDVKM. In DNA, the CDR3 is TGTGCCAGCAAACAATGGCGGACAGGGGCAGTGAATCAGCCCCAGCATTTT. It translates to CASKQWRTGAVNQPQHF.

This clone was seen a single time. The V and J genes are TRBV30 and TRBJ2-7; either TRBD1 or TRBD2 may supply D (6 bases each). This CDR3 region has 14 residues. The germline V gene encodes CDR1 GTSNPN and CDR2 SVGIG (reference sequence). Trimming took 5 bases from V and 0 from J, leaving 14 bases between them. The CDR3 DNA reads TGTGCCTGGGCCGTGGGGGGCAGCTCCTACGAGCAGTACTTC. Residues: CAWAVGGSSYEQYF. Full variable domain (rest looked up from reference TRBV30 and TRBJ2-7): SQTIHQWPATLVQPVGSPLSLECTVEGTSNPNLYWYRQAAGRGLQLLFYSVGIGQISSEVPQNLSASRPQDRQFILSSKKLLLSDSGFYLCAWAVGGSSYEQYFGPGTRLTVT.

This chain joins TRBV7-3 and TRBJ2-2; D is unresolved. CDR1 is SGHTA, CDR2 FQGTGA, per germline. The length of the CDR3 is 16 residues. V dropped 5 bases and J dropped 1 base, with 14 bases sitting between them. The CDR3 DNA reads TGTGCCAGCAGCCCTCATGTGTTGGGGAACACCGGGGAGCTGTTTTTT. Translating gives CASSPHVLGNTGELFF. Using reference TRBV7-3 and TRBJ2-2 for the parts outside the CDR3, the full variable domain is GAGVSQTPSNKVTEKGKYVELRCDPISGHTALYWYRQSLGQGPEFLIYFQGTGAADDSGLPNDRFFAVRPEGSVSTLKIQRTERGDSAVYLCASSPHVLGNTGELFFGEGSRLTVL.

V usage is TRBV4-3 and J usage is TRBJ1-2, with D tentatively TRBD1 (5 bases). The length of the CDR3 is 16 residues. The V and J ends lost 0 bases and 6 bases respectively, with 17 bases between them. Germline V gene lookup returns CDR1 LGHNA and CDR2 YSLEER. CDR3 sequence (DNA): TGCGCCAGCAGCCAAGATTATGGTGCGGGGGAGAATGGCTACACCTTC. Encoded protein: CASSQDYGAGENGYTF.

There are a few counts of this clone. The rearrangement uses TRBV19 and TRBJ2-2, with a weak D call TRBD2 (6 bases). The V end was cut by 7 bases, the J end by 5 bases, with 14 bases between. The CDR3 runs 14 residues. CDR1 is LNHDA and CDR2 is SQIVND in the germline V gene (reference sequence). CDR3 residues: CASTTSKITGELFF. The CDR3 coding sequence is TGTGCCAGTACGACTAGTAAAATTACCGGGGAGCTGTTTTTT.

The rearrangement uses TRBV18 and TRBJ2-1, with TRBD2 matching over 8 bases. The CDR3 has 13 amino acids. The junction had 6 bases not matched to a gene; V was cut back by 7 bases and J by 7 bases. CDR1 is KGHSH, CDR2 LQKENI, per germline. CDR3 nucleotide sequence: TGTGCCAGCTACTCCGGGACTAGAAATGAGCAGTTCTTC. It is translated as CASYSGTRNEQFF.

This clone turned up a few times. The rearrangement joins TRBV7-6 to TRBJ1-5; D is ambiguous. CDR3 length: 13 residues. Trimming cost V 4 bases and J 0 bases, with 4 bases left between them. The germline CDR1 and CDR2 sequences are SGHVS and FNYEAQ. CDR3: CASSWGSNQPQHF. As DNA, the CDR3 is TGTGCCAGCAGCTGGGGTAGCAATCAGCCCCAGCATTTT.

To note about this clone: Other DNA sequences in the same sample also yield this CDR3. The rearrangement joins TRBV28 to TRBJ2-7; no definite D call. Germline V gene sequence: CDR1 MDHEN, CDR2 SYDVKM. Trimming removed 3 bases from V and 4 bases from J, with 4 bases in between. CDR3 size: 11 residues. The DNA for the CDR3 is TGTGCCAGCAGTTTGGGGTACGAGCAGTACTTC. Translating it yields CASSLGYEQYF.

The chain recombines TRBV28 with TRBJ1-4; 7 positions match TRBD1. Germline V gene lookup returns CDR1 MDHEN and CDR2 SYDVKM. This CDR3 region has 14 residues. The V gene end was trimmed by 6 bases and the J gene end by 8 bases; junction bases not matched to a gene: 9. The CDR3 bases are TGTGCCAGCAGATCGACAGGGCGTTCCGAAAAACTGTTTTTT. This translates into CASRSTGRSEKLFF.

V and J are TRBV28 and TRBJ2-1; D remains ambiguous. The CDR3 spans 14 residues. Germline V gene sequence: CDR1 MDHEN, CDR2 SYDVKM. The V end was cut by 3 bases, the J end by 0 bases, with 6 bases between. This CDR3 is CASSFSSSYNEQFF. CDR3 DNA sequence: TGTGCCAGCAGTTTCTCTAGCTCCTACAATGAGCAGTTCTTC.

The gene calls are TRBV27 and TRBJ2-3, with unresolved D. V lost 3 bases, J lost 7 bases, and 17 bases lay in between. Germline loops: CDR1 MNHEY, CDR2 SMNVEV (reference sequence). The CDR3 has 15 amino acids. This CDR3 reads CASSLADPRMNTQYF. The CDR3, as DNA: TGTGCCAGCAGTTTGGCTGATCCTAGAATGAATACGCAGTATTTT.

The V and J genes are TRBV25-1 and TRBJ1-1; no clear D. Trimming cost V 6 bases and J 1 base, with 6 bases left between them. The CDR3 runs 12 residues. Germline V gene sequence: CDR1 MGHDK, CDR2 SYGVNS. As DNA, the CDR3 is TGTGCCAGCAGGGTGGCGAACACTGAAGCTTTCTTT. Translated, it gives CASRVANTEAFF.

The chain joins TRBV5-1 to TRBJ2-1, with 12 bases that match TRBD2. V lost 4 bases to trimming and J lost 7 bases; unmatched junction nucleotides: 6. CDR3 size: 15 residues. Germline CDR1 is SGHRS and CDR2 is YFSETQ. The CDR3 DNA sequence: TGCGCCAGCAGCAGACTAGCGGGAGTGGAAAATGAGCAGTTCTTC. It encodes CASSRLAGVENEQFF. Variable domain in full (rest from reference TRBV5-1 and TRBJ2-1): KAGVTQTPRYLIKTRGQQVTLSCSPISGHRSVSWYQQTPGQGLQFLFEYFSETQRNKGNFPGRFSGRQFSNSRSEMNVSTLELGDSALYLCASSRLAGVENEQFFGPGTRLTVL.

The chain joins TRBV27 to TRBJ2-3; 10 bases fit TRBD2. This CDR3 has 16 residues. Losses at the gene ends were 7 bases for V and 5 bases for J; bases not matched to a gene: 12. Germline V gives CDR1 MNHEY, CDR2 SMNVEV (reference sequence). The CDR3 coding sequence is TGTGCCAGCACGTCCCGAAGCGGGAGGGCTAAAGATACGCAGTATTTT. Its translation is CASTSRSGRAKDTQYF.

The CDR3 is CASSEDRATNEKLFF. The CDR3 bases are TGTGCCAGCAGTGAGGACAGGGCAACTAATGAAAAACTGTTTTTT. The chain couples TRBV6-6 to TRBJ1-4; TRBD1 agrees at 8 bases. Looked up from germline, CDR1 is MNHNY and CDR2 is SVGAGI (reference sequence). This CDR3 is 15 amino acids long. Germline trimming cut 5 bases from V and 0 bases from J; bases unmatched to any gene: 2.

V and J are TRBV10-2 and TRBJ2-7; the D gene could be TRBD1 or TRBD2 (5 bases each). Germline lookup yields CDR1 WSHSY and CDR2 SAAADI. The CDR3 contains 11 residues. V lost 10 bases and J 4 bases, leaving 11 bases between the germline ends. The CDR3 nucleotides are TGCGCCACCTCATGGGGGTACGAGCAGTACTTC. Translating it yields CATSWGYEQYF.

The chain recombines TRBV20-1 with TRBJ2-7, with no clear D. In germline, CDR1 is DFQATT, CDR2 SNEGSKA (reference sequence). The V gene lost 4 bases and the J gene lost 3 bases, with 7 bases spanning the gap. CDR3 length: 11 amino acids. DNA of the CDR3: TGCAGTGCTAAGACTGACTACGAGCAGTACTTC. Protein sequence: CSAKTDYEQYF.

The gene calls are TRBV5-1 and TRBJ2-7; the D is unclear. Germline lookup yields CDR1 SGHRS and CDR2 YFSETQ. The CDR3 runs to 14 residues. V gave up 4 bases and J gave up 6 bases, with 17 bases separating them. CDR3 coding DNA: TGCGCCAGCAGCCCTGGACGCCTGGATGCCGAGCAGTACTTC. It yields the protein CASSPGRLDAEQYF.

The gene calls are TRBV5-1 and TRBJ1-4; possible D gene TRBD1, 5 bases. The CDR3 is made up of 14 amino acids. Germline V gene lookup returns CDR1 SGHRS and CDR2 YFSETQ. V lost 4 bases and J lost 8, with 15 bases in between. CDR3 nucleotide sequence: TGCGCCAGCAGCCGGGACCGAGGCATCGAAAAACTGTTTTTT. The encoded protein is CASSRDRGIEKLFF.

This clone was seen just once. The gene calls are TRBV7-2 and TRBJ2-1; D uncertain. Looked up from germline, CDR1 is SGHTA and CDR2 is FQGNSA. CDR3 length equals 13 residues. V was clipped by 3 bases and J by 2 bases, with 5 bases between them. CDR3 residues: CASSFEAYNEQFF. CDR3 in DNA: TGTGCCAGCAGCTTCGAGGCCTACAATGAGCAGTTCTTC.

CDR3 DNA: TGTGCCAGCAGTGTGGCCAGGGGGCCGACTGAAGCTTTCTTT. Translation: CASSVARGPTEAFF. The V gene is TRBV25-1, the J gene TRBJ1-1; 8 bases are a match to TRBD1. The ends lost 4 bases at V and 5 bases at J; junction bases unmatched: 6. Germline V gene sequence: CDR1 MGHDK, CDR2 SYGVNS. The CDR3 runs 14 residues.

This clone was seen a handful of times. This chain uses TRBV7-2 with TRBJ1-5; D perhaps matches TRBD1 (5 bases). In germline, CDR1 is SGHTA, CDR2 FQGNSA. The CDR3 has 15 amino acids. V lost 3 bases and J 4 bases, leaving 13 bases between the germline ends. Written as DNA, the CDR3 is TGTGCCAGCAGCTTTAGTCGGGGCGGGAATCAGCCCCAGCATTTT. It codes for CASSFSRGGNQPQHF.

This chain uses TRBV28 with TRBJ2-7; a possible D gene is TRBD2 (6 bases). Germline loops: CDR1 MDHEN, CDR2 SYDVKM. V dropped 8 bases and J dropped 6 bases, with 17 bases sitting between them. This CDR3 spans 13 amino acids. CDR3 region: CASASAPVGEQYF. The DNA for the CDR3 is TGTGCCAGCGCTAGCGCTCCCGTCGGCGAGCAGTACTTC. The full variable domain, completed using reference TRBV28 and TRBJ2-7, is DVKVTQSSRYLVKRTGEKVFLECVQDMDHENMFWYRQDPGLGLRLIYFSYDVKMKEKGDIPEGYSVSREKKERFSLILESASTNQTSMYLCASASAPVGEQYFGPGTRLTVT.